This TCR beta chain was recovered during a study of immune characterization of retroperitoneal liposarcoma. TCRdb re-called the PCR reads through MiXCR, storing one row per CDR3 protein. The sample has over 9,500 distinct CDR3 sequences; about 20% are singletons. Germline V CDR1 and CDR2: MDHEN, SYDVKM. V dropped 5 bases and J dropped 3; count of bases not matched to a gene: 4. The CDR3 spans 15 residues. Specimen: blood. V and J are TRBV28 and TRBJ2-1; 10 bases agree with TRBD2. The TCR originated in a female donor with retroperitoneal liposarcoma. This CDR3 reads CASSPLAGDYNEQFF. The CDR3 bases are TGTGCCAGCAGTCCTCTAGCGGGAGACTACAATGAGCAGTTCTTC.